Here is one TCR beta chain with its context. In germline, CDR1 is LNHDA, CDR2 SQIVND (reference sequence). This CDR3 comprises 13 residues. V was cut by 4 bases and J by 4 bases, with 7 bases left in between. Measured with immunoSEQ multiplex PCR; TCRdb has only the in-frame clones, and not every one. The sample lists roughly 62,000 clones; 90% to 95% were seen once. The data are from a study of technical replicates of blood from a handful of donors. The chain links TRBV19 to TRBJ1-4; D is ambiguous. Material for sequencing was PBMCs. The receptor comes from a human donor in good health. Some clones in this sample may be carry-over from other donors' samples. The CDR3 DNA follows: TGTGCCAGTAGTACCCTAGTTAATGAAAAACTGTTTTTT. This translates into CASSTLVNEKLFF.